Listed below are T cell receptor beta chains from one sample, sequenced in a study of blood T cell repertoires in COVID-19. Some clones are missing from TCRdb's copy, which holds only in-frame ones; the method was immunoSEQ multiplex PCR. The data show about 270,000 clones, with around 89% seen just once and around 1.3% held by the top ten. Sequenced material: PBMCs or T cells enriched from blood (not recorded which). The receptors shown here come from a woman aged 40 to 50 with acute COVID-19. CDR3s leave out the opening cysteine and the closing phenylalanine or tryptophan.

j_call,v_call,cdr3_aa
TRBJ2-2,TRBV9,ASREGSSGELF
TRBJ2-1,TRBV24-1,ATSDYYHEQF
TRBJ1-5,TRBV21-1,ASTDYSNQPQH
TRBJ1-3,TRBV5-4,ASSQGQRGNTIY
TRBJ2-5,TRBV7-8,ASSFERQGLKRETQY
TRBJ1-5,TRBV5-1,ASSFHPDQPQH
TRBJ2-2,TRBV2,ASRSRLAGAVTGELF
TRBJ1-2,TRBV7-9,ASSLPGAGGSSLGYT
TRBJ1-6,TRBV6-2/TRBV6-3,ASSYQDRAYSPLH
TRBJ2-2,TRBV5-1,ASSLTTTGELF
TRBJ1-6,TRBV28,ASSLTRVLRYNSPLH
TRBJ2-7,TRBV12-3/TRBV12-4,ASSRGTTYEQY
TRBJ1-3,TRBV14,ASSQGVPRSIY
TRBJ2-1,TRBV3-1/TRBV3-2,ASSHTGVSEQF
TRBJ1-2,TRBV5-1,ASSPTGLYGYT
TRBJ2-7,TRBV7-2,ASSALAGVTYEQY
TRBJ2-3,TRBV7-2,ASSSPRSPDTQY
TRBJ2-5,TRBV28,ASSLSGPGETQY
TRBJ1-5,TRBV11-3,ASSPSSGTGSQPQH
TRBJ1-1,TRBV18,ASSTRQGNTEAF
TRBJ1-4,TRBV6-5,ASCRLRGNEKLF
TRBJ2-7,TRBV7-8,ASSDFAPRGEQY
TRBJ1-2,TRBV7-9,ASSLVQGADYGYT